This T cell receptor (beta chain) was documented in a study of T cell repertoires in cytomegalovirus infection. About the study: Indicated by public TCR beta signatures were CMV infection and matching HLA type.

CDR1 is MDHEN, CDR2 SYDVKM, per germline. The CDR3 totals 16 residues. V gave up 2 bases and J gave up 2 bases, with 13 bases separating them. This clonotype occurred many times. Its antigen is as yet unknown. Overall study results and limits: Pooled public TCR beta family frequency picked out CMV carriers with the relevant HLA. Clonotypes of TCR beta that were HLA-C-restricted and CMV-specific dominated the ex vivo response.

TCRdb itself ran the reads through MiXCR, one entry per CDR3 protein. The sample consists of around 74,000 distinct CDR3 sequences, roughly 3.6% of them appearing once. This clonotype was sampled from a human donor in good health (CMV status not recorded). Some clones in this sample may be carry-over from other donors' samples. The chain employs TRBV28 and TRBJ1-5; D ambiguous. Sequencing was done on a sample of PBMCs. The CDR3 is CASSLRSLYGNQPQHF. The CDR3 DNA reads TGTGCCAGCAGTTTAAGGTCCCTCTACGGCAATCAGCCCCAGCATTTT. Filled out from reference TRBV28 and TRBJ1-5, the complete variable domain reads DVKVTQSSRYLVKRTGEKVFLECVQDMDHENMFWYRQDPGLGLRLIYFSYDVKMKEKGDIPEGYSVSREKKERFSLILESASTNQTSMYLCASSLRSLYGNQPQHFGDGTRLSIL.